This TCR beta chain stems from a study of molecular identifiers for immune sequencing clone quantification. Researchers sorted naive CD8 T cells as cells that were CD8+CD4-CCR7+CD45RA+. General observations from the study: For effector cells, clones above 20 RNA copies held over 97% of molecules; for naive cells, under 1%.

This clonotype was seen at least ten times. Antigen: not known. Per germline, CDR1 MNHEY and CDR2 SMNVEV (reference sequence). The CDR3 consists of 13 residues. Trimming removed 3 bases at V and 4 bases at J, with 10 bases between. Previously reported methods and listed TCR primers produced the bulk TCR libraries. TCRdb passed the PCR reads through MiXCR, listing each CDR3 protein once. Of 60,000 to 70,000 distinct CDR3 sequences in the sample, approximately 18% are singletons; the top ten hold approximately 1.5%. The TCR was taken from a human donor in good health. Some libraries in this study had Jurkat cell RNA spiked in. The rearrangement uses TRBV27 and TRBJ2-7; no clear D gene. Material for sequencing was naive CD8+ T cells from blood, with Jurkat cell RNA spiked in. Subset meaning: FACS-sorted CD8+CD4-CCR7+CD45RA+ naive T cells. CDR3 sequence (DNA): TGTGCCAGCAGTTTTAGCCCTGGATACGAGCAGTACTTC. It codes for CASSFSPGYEQYF.